This is a list of T cell receptor beta chains from one sample in a study of beta chain features in type 1 diabetes. TCRdb keeps only in-frame clones here, not all; method: immunoSEQ multiplex PCR. Counted here are nearly 700,000 clones, roughly 13% occurring once; the ten biggest clones make up about 0.02%. Sequenced material: naive CD4+ T cells from blood. The source of these receptors is a man younger than 35 with type 1 diabetes. The CDR3 runs from the conserved cysteine through the conserved F or W. D genes are given only for firm matches. A clone size is listed for some rows: how often the clone was seen (once, few, many), or a class if it is expanded.

TRBJ1-4,-,-,TRBV7-9,CASSQDPMKEKLFF,TGTGCCAGCAGCCAGGACCCGATGAAGGAAAAACTGTTTTTT
TRBJ2-3,-,-,TRBV19,CASQIGVTQYF,TGTGCCAGCCAAATAGGCGTTACGCAGTATTTT
TRBJ1-2,-,-,TRBV29-1,CSVDRDYGYTF,TGCAGCGTTGACCGGGACTATGGCTACACCTTC
TRBJ2-5,-,-,TRBV10-3,CAIREGETQYF,TGTGCCATCAGGGAAGGGGAGACCCAGTACTTC
TRBJ2-6,-,few,TRBV10-3,CAGGGGESSGANVLTF,TGTGCCGGAGGGGGAGGGGAGAGCTCTGGGGCCAACGTCCTGACTTTC
TRBJ1-2,-,few,TRBV15,CATSRDAGASNGYTF,TGTGCCACCAGCAGAGATGCGGGGGCGTCCAATGGCTACACCTTC
TRBJ1-1,-,-,TRBV18,CASSQGPGDTEAFF,TGTGCCAGCTCCCAGGGTCCCGGGGACACTGAAGCTTTCTTT
TRBJ1-1,TRBD1,few,TRBV2,CASSTDRGAFF,TGTGCCAGCAGTACCGACAGGGGTGCTTTCTTT
TRBJ2-7,TRBD1,few,TRBV28,CASSSSGTAEQYF,TGTGCCAGCAGTTCCTCGGGGACAGCCGAGCAGTACTTC
TRBJ2-7,-,-,TRBV5-1,CASSPRDGYYEQYF,TGCGCCAGCAGCCCCCGGGACGGATACTACGAGCAGTACTTC
TRBJ1-2,-,few,TRBV27,CASSRQENLGYTF,TGTGCCAGCAGCCGACAGGAAAACCTAGGCTACACCTTC
TRBJ1-5,TRBD1,few,TRBV5-6,CASSHGTGYQPQHF,TGTGCCAGCAGCCACGGGACAGGCTATCAGCCCCAGCATTTT
TRBJ2-5,-,-,TRBV28,CASASVPLQETQYF,TGTGCCAGCGCATCCGTCCCGCTACAAGAGACCCAGTACTTC
TRBJ2-5,TRBD2,few,TRBV7-9,CASSWSSGGQETQYF,TGTGCCAGCAGCTGGTCTAGCGGGGGCCAAGAGACCCAGTACTTC
TRBJ2-4,TRBD1,few,TRBV5-6,CASSTYTGASIQYF,TGTGCCAGCAGCACCTATACAGGGGCCAGCATTCAGTACTTC
TRBJ2-5,-,few,TRBV5-6,CASSLGGPSAAETQYF,TGTGCCAGCAGCTTGGGAGGACCCTCGGCGGCTGAGACCCAGTACTTC
TRBJ1-5,-,-,TRBV19,CASSIGTQPQHF,TGTGCCAGTAGTATTGGGACTCAGCCCCAGCATTTT
TRBJ2-3,-,few,TRBV6-1,CASSREYRVDTQYF,TGTGCCAGCAGTAGGGAGTACAGGGTAGATACGCAGTATTTT
TRBJ1-5,-,-,TRBV5-1,CASSLGRDQPQHF,TGCGCCAGCAGCTTGGGCAGAGATCAGCCCCAGCATTTT
TRBJ1-2,-,few,TRBV30,CAWTAAYGYTF,TGTGCCTGGACGGCGGCCTATGGCTACACCTTC
TRBJ2-7,-,few,TRBV10-3,CAISPRDKGEQYF,TGTGCCATCAGTCCTCGGGACAAAGGAGAGCAGTACTTC
TRBJ2-5,-,few,TRBV4-2,CASSPTGSGTSQETQYF,TGTGCCAGCAGCCCCACTGGGTCCGGGACTTCCCAAGAGACCCAGTACTTC
TRBJ1-1,-,-,TRBV7-2,CASSPLSWSTEAFF,TGTGCCAGCAGCCCCCTAAGTTGGAGCACTGAAGCTTTCTTT
TRBJ2-1,-,few,TRBV27,CASSKQGKRYNEQFF,TGTGCCAGCAGTAAACAGGGAAAGAGGTACAATGAGCAGTTCTTC
TRBJ2-7,TRBD2,few,TRBV16,CASSQGLAGIYEQYF,TGTGCCAGCAGCCAAGGGCTAGCGGGGATTTACGAGCAGTACTTC
TRBJ2-1,-,few,TRBV7-9,CASRKTTGSTEQFF,TGTGCCAGCAGAAAGACGACAGGTTCGACTGAGCAGTTCTTC
TRBJ2-1,TRBD2,-,TRBV7-3,CASSPRLAGEHEQFF,TGTGCCAGCAGCCCTCGGCTAGCGGGGGAACATGAGCAGTTCTTC
TRBJ2-1,-,-,TRBV2,CASSPEYDEQFF,TGTGCCAGCAGCCCGGAGTACGATGAGCAGTTCTTC
TRBJ2-4,-,few,TRBV19,CASSLNPRVAKNIQYF,TGTGCCAGTAGCCTAAACCCGAGAGTAGCCAAAAACATTCAGTACTTC
TRBJ2-7,-,-,TRBV7-9,CASSLASGDEQYF,TGTGCCAGCAGCTTAGCTTCCGGGGACGAGCAGTACTTC
TRBJ2-5,TRBD2,-,TRBV7-8,CASSTVAGGEETQYF,TGTGCCAGCAGCACCGTAGCGGGGGGGGAAGAGACCCAGTACTTC
TRBJ2-5,-,-,TRBV29-1,CSAPGLQETQYF,TGCAGCGCTCCGGGCCTTCAGGAGACCCAGTACTTC
TRBJ2-7,-,-,TRBV9,CASSGIGETYEQYF,TGTGCCAGCAGCGGAATAGGGGAAACCTACGAGCAGTACTTC
TRBJ2-1,TRBD2,few,TRBV29-1,CSPRLAGRHEQFF,TGCAGCCCGAGACTAGCGGGGAGGCATGAGCAGTTCTTC
TRBJ2-5,-,-,TRBV6-6,CASRAEETQYF,TGTGCCAGCAGGGCGGAGGAGACCCAGTACTTC
TRBJ1-2,TRBD1,-,TRBV9,CASSQSQGANYGYTF,TGTGCCAGCAGCCAATCGCAGGGGGCCAACTATGGCTACACCTTC
TRBJ2-5,-,few,TRBV5-8,CASSPLSLETQYF,TGTGCCAGCAGCCCCCTCTCCCTAGAGACCCAGTACTTC
TRBJ1-2,TRBD1,few,TRBV2,CASSHGRGQGNYGYTF,TGTGCCAGCAGTCATGGAAGAGGACAGGGGAACTATGGCTACACCTTC
TRBJ2-5,-,-,TRBV7-6,CASSLDQETQYF,TGTGCCAGCAGCTTAGACCAAGAGACCCAGTACTTC
TRBJ2-3,TRBD2,-,TRBV10-3,CAMASRGMADTQYF,TGTGCCATGGCCTCGCGGGGGATGGCAGATACGCAGTATTTT
TRBJ2-1,TRBD1,-,TRBV11-3,CASSLGQGWYEQFF,TGTGCCAGCAGCTTAGGACAGGGGTGGTATGAGCAGTTCTTC
TRBJ2-5,-,-,TRBV4-1,CASSPLDGQETQYF,TGCGCCAGCAGCCCGTTGGACGGACAAGAGACCCAGTACTTC
TRBJ1-2,-,-,TRBV15,CATSRGTVYGYTF,TGTGCCACCAGCAGAGGCACAGTCTATGGCTACACCTTC
TRBJ2-3,TRBD1,-,TRBV6-5,CASSGTGGRTDTQYF,TGTGCCAGCAGTGGGACAGGGGGGAGAACAGATACGCAGTATTTT
TRBJ1-2,TRBD1,-,TRBV2,CASSEQGAFYGYTF,TGTGCCAGCAGTGAACAGGGGGCTTTCTATGGCTACACCTTC
TRBJ1-1,-,once,TRBV11-2,CASSFPSPRNTEAFF,TGTGCCAGCAGCTTCCCCTCTCCGAGGAACACTGAAGCTTTCTTT
TRBJ2-1,TRBD1,-,TRBV6-1,CASSTGTDYNEQFF,TGTGCCAGCAGTACCGGGACAGACTACAATGAGCAGTTCTTC
TRBJ1-1,-,-,TRBV25-1,CASNSGLRTEAFF,TGTGCCAGCAACTCGGGCCTACGCACTGAAGCTTTCTTT
TRBJ1-4,TRBD1,-,TRBV2,CAGGQGRNEKLFF,TGTGCCGGTGGACAGGGCCGTAATGAAAAACTGTTTTTT
TRBJ2-5,TRBD2,-,TRBV6-5,CASSYAREGTQYF,TGTGCCAGCAGTTACGCCAGGGAGGGGACCCAGTACTTC
TRBJ1-6,-,-,TRBV27,CASSFRQGRSPLHF,TGTGCCAGCAGTTTTCGGCAGGGTCGGTCACCCCTCCACTTT